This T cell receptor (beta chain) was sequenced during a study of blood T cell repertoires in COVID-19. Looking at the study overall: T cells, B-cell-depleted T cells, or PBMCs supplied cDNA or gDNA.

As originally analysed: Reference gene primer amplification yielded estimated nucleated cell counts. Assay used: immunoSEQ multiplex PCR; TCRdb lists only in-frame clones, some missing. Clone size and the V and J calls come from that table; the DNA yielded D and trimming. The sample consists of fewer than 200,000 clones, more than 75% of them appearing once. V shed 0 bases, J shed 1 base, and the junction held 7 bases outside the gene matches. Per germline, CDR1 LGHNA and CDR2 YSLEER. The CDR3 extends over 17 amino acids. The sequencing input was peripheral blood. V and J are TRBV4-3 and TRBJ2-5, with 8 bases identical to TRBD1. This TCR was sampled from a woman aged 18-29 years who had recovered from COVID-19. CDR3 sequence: CASSQDRTRGPQETQYF. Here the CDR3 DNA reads TGCGCCAGCAGCCAAGATAGGACCAGGGGGCCCCAAGAGACCCAGTACTTC.